The rows below give T cell receptor beta chains drawn from one sample of a study of cytomegalovirus exposure and HLA in healthy donors. Sequencing was performed with immunoSEQ multiplex PCR; in TCRdb, only in-frame clones are kept and a portion is missing. The data contain more than 250,000 clones, just over 85% of them singletons. Material for sequencing was PBMCs. These receptors all stem from a young woman in good health and CMV-seronegative. Each CDR3 is given with its conserved first and last residue. A D gene is named only where the DNA matches it firmly. A clone size is listed for some rows: how often the clone was seen (once, few, many), or a class if it is expanded.

J gene	D gene	V gene	CDR3 length	clone size	CDR3 DNA	CDR3 protein
TRBJ1-1	NA	TRBV4-1	18	NA	TGCGCCAGCAGCCAAGATAGGGCCTCGGAGGGATGGAACACTGAAGCTTTCTTT	CASSQDRASEGWNTEAFF
TRBJ1-1	TRBD1	TRBV5-1	12	once	TGCGCCAGCAGCCGCGACAGGGCAGAAGCTTTCTTT	CASSRDRAEAFF
TRBJ2-1	TRBD2	TRBV30	13	NA	TGTGCCTGGAGTGTCCAGCGGGAGACTGAGCAGTTCTTC	CAWSVQRETEQFF
TRBJ2-1	NA	TRBV5-6	15	NA	TGTGCCAGCGAAACAGTAATCCACTCCTACAATGAGCAGTTCTTC	CASETVIHSYNEQFF
TRBJ2-3	TRBD1	TRBV13	18	NA	TGTGCCAGCAGCTTAATGACAGGGGTCCCTAGCGGCACAGATACGCAGTATTTT	CASSLMTGVPSGTDTQYF
TRBJ1-5	NA	TRBV2	14	NA	TGTGCCAGCAGTGAACAGGGCCACAATCAGCCCCAGCATTTT	CASSEQGHNQPQHF
TRBJ1-1	TRBD1	TRBV28	14	NA	TGTGCCAGCAGCCGGACAGGGGGTCTCCGTGAAGCTTTCTTT	CASSRTGGLREAFF
TRBJ2-5	NA	TRBV19	14	few	TGTGCCAGTAGGGATTCGCGGTGGGGCGAGACCCAGTACTTC	CASRDSRWGETQYF
TRBJ2-7	TRBD1	TRBV11-3	13	NA	TGTGCCAGCAGCTTTCCAGGGGGCCACGAGCAGTACTTC	CASSFPGGHEQYF
TRBJ2-5	TRBD2	TRBV9	16	NA	TGTGCCAGCAGCGTAGGATCTAGCGGGAGGGCAGAGACCCAGTACTTC	CASSVGSSGRAETQYF
TRBJ1-1	TRBD1	TRBV5-1	15	NA	TGCGCCAGCAGCCCAAGACAGGGGGCCAGCACTGAAGCTTTCTTT	CASSPRQGASTEAFF
TRBJ2-7	TRBD1	TRBV7-2	16	NA	TGTGCCAGCAGCTTACAGCGACAGGGGGCGACCTACGAGCAGTACTTC	CASSLQRQGATYEQYF
TRBJ1-2	TRBD1	TRBV27	15	NA	TGTGCCAGCAGTTGGCGGACAGGGGGTAACTATGGCTACACCTTC	CASSWRTGGNYGYTF
TRBJ2-1	TRBD1	TRBV6-5	15	NA	TGTGCCAGCAGTCAGGGACAGTACACAAGCAATGAGCAGTTCTTC	CASSQGQYTSNEQFF
TRBJ2-7	TRBD1	TRBV15	17	NA	TGTGCCACCAGCAGAGAAAAGGGGGCAGGAGTCTCCTACGAGCAGTACTTC	CATSREKGAGVSYEQYF
TRBJ2-7	NA	TRBV7-2	17	NA	TGTGCCAGCAGCCTGGCGCTCGGGAGACTAGAAAAGATGGAGCAGTACTTC	CASSLALGRLEKMEQYF
TRBJ2-1	NA	TRBV15	18	NA	TGTGCCACCAGCAGAGATAGATTGGGGCTAGTCAGGCGCGATGAGCAGTTCTTC	CATSRDRLGLVRRDEQFF
TRBJ2-3	TRBD2	TRBV2	14	NA	TGTGCCAGGGGAGCGGGAGGGCCGGGGGATACGCAGTATTTT	CARGAGGPGDTQYF
TRBJ1-5	NA	TRBV18	14	NA	TGTGCCAGCTCACCACTAGAGGTTGCGCAGCCCCAGCATTTT	CASSPLEVAQPQHF
TRBJ2-2	TRBD1	TRBV18	15	NA	TGTGCCAGCTCCCTCGGACAGGCTAACACCGGGGAGCTGTTTTTT	CASSLGQANTGELFF
TRBJ2-7	NA	TRBV6-5	15	NA	TGTGCCAGCAGTACGAGCGGAGAGAGCTCCTACGAGCAGTACTTC	CASSTSGESSYEQYF
TRBJ2-5	NA	TRBV2	14	NA	TGTGCCAGCAGTGAAGGGGAGGGGGGGGAGACCCAGTACTTC	CASSEGEGGETQYF
TRBJ1-1	NA	TRBV19	13	NA	TGTGCCAGTAGTATATCCCGACTGGGGGGAGCTTTCTTT	CASSISRLGGAFF
TRBJ1-2	NA	TRBV6-5	14	NA	TGTGCCAGCAGACCCTCCCAGGCTAACTATGGCTACACCTTC	CASRPSQANYGYTF
TRBJ1-1	NA	TRBV7-8	16	NA	TGTGCCAGCAGCTTAGCGAGGACAGCCCCTTACACTGAAGCTTTCTTT	CASSLARTAPYTEAFF
TRBJ2-7	TRBD1	TRBV6-5	14	NA	TGTGCCAGCAGTTCCCGGGACAGGGGTCACGAGCAGTACTTC	CASSSRDRGHEQYF
TRBJ2-3	NA	TRBV4-1	12	NA	TGCGCCAGCAGCCAAGTCCTGGATACGCAGTATTTT	CASSQVLDTQYF
TRBJ2-1	TRBD2	TRBV27	15	NA	TGTGCCAGCAGTATTGGACTAGCGGGGTACAATGAGCAGTTCTTC	CASSIGLAGYNEQFF
TRBJ2-5	NA	TRBV5-1	13	NA	TGCGCCAGCGCCTCGGCGGGGCAAGAGACCCAGTACTTC	CASASAGQETQYF
TRBJ2-7	NA	TRBV4-2	17	few	TGTGCCAGCAGCCAACTGCTCGGTTCTAGCGAAACCTACGAGCAGTACTTC	CASSQLLGSSETYEQYF
TRBJ1-2	NA	TRBV5-4	15	NA	TGTGCCAGCAGCCTACCCACGGGGGGGTCCGAAGGCTACACCTTC	CASSLPTGGSEGYTF
TRBJ2-3	TRBD2	TRBV7-6	17	NA	TGTGCCAGCAGCCGAGAGCGGGAGTGGGATACGGCAGATACGCAGTATTTT	CASSREREWDTADTQYF
TRBJ2-1	TRBD2	TRBV5-4	16	NA	TGTGCCAGCAGCCGGGGGACTAGCGGCTACTACAATGAGCAGTTCTTC	CASSRGTSGYYNEQFF
TRBJ1-5	TRBD1	TRBV19	14	NA	TGTGCCAGCGACCAGGACAGGGCCAATCAGCCCCAGCATTTT	CASDQDRANQPQHF
TRBJ2-1	TRBD2	TRBV11-1	17	NA	TGTGCCAGCAGCTTAGATGCTAGCGGGGGGCTCGGGCTCGAGCAGTTCTTC	CASSLDASGGLGLEQFF
TRBJ2-5	NA	TRBV27	13	NA	TGTGCCAGCAGTTTTTCCTTAGAAGAGACCCAGTACTTC	CASSFSLEETQYF
TRBJ1-2	TRBD1	TRBV7-2	16	few	TGTGCCAGCAGCAACCGGGACAGGACATTTAACTATGGCTACACCTTC	CASSNRDRTFNYGYTF
TRBJ2-1	TRBD1	TRBV10-3	19	NA	TGTGCCATCAGTGAGTCGACAGGGGTGCTCGCGGGTGGGTACAATGAGCAGTTCTTC	CAISESTGVLAGGYNEQFF
TRBJ1-1	NA	TRBV19	13	NA	TGTGCCAGTAGTGCCTATATGAACACTGAAGCTTTCTTT	CASSAYMNTEAFF
TRBJ2-7	TRBD1	TRBV5-4	15	NA	TGTGCCAGCTCACTGATGACAGGGGGAGCCTACGAGCAGTACTTC	CASSLMTGGAYEQYF
TRBJ1-2	TRBD1	TRBV15	17	NA	TGTGCCACCAGCAGTCCGGACAGGGTCCCGCTTAACTATGGCTACACCTTC	CATSSPDRVPLNYGYTF
TRBJ2-7	TRBD1	TRBV7-9	13	NA	TGTGCCAGCAGCGCCGGGACAGCCTACGAGCAGTACTTC	CASSAGTAYEQYF
TRBJ2-3	TRBD2	TRBV27	14	NA	TGTGCCAGCAGTTTACGGGGTAGCGGGTATACGCAGTATTTT	CASSLRGSGYTQYF
TRBJ1-2	NA	TRBV7-2	13	many	TGTGCCAGCAGCAAGTCTATTAACTATGGCTACACCTTC	CASSKSINYGYTF
TRBJ2-5	NA	TRBV15	14	once	TGTGCCACCAGCGTAAGGACACTACAAGAGACCCAGTACTTC	CATSVRTLQETQYF
TRBJ2-7	NA	TRBV18	12	NA	TGTGCCAGCTCACCGGACACTTACGAGCAGTACTTC	CASSPDTYEQYF
TRBJ2-7	NA	TRBV6-6	12	NA	TGTGCCAGCAGGACAGGATCTTACGAGCAGTACTTC	CASRTGSYEQYF
TRBJ1-4	TRBD1	TRBV28	14	NA	TGTGCCAGCAGTCCACAGGGGCTCAGGGAAAAACTGTTTTTT	CASSPQGLREKLFF
TRBJ2-5	TRBD2	TRBV27	14	NA	TGTGCCAGCAGCCCGACTAGCGGACAAGAGACCCAGTACTTC	CASSPTSGQETQYF
TRBJ2-7	TRBD2	TRBV7-8	16	NA	TGTGCCAGCAGCCTGGGAGCTAGCGGGAGATCCTACGAGCAGTACTTC	CASSLGASGRSYEQYF
TRBJ2-7	TRBD1	TRBV6-5	14	NA	TGTGCCAGCAGCCCCGGGACAGGGGCCGTGGAGCAGTACTTC	CASSPGTGAVEQYF
TRBJ2-1	NA	TRBV5-6	15	NA	TGTGCCAGCAGCCCTTTCCCAGACTCGGATTCCGAGCAGTTCTTC	CASSPFPDSDSEQFF
TRBJ2-3	NA	TRBV6-5	12	NA	TGTGCCAGCAGTCGTAGTCCCGATACGCAGTATTTT	CASSRSPDTQYF
TRBJ2-7	NA	TRBV10-3	14	NA	TGTGCCATCAGTGACAGGGTATTCGACTACGAGCAGTACTTC	CAISDRVFDYEQYF
TRBJ2-7	TRBD2	TRBV7-9	15	NA	TGTGCCAGCAGCAGACTAGCGGGAGGGGCCTACGAGCAGTACTTC	CASSRLAGGAYEQYF